The 5 T cell receptor beta chains listed next were all sequenced from one sample in a study of T cell repertoires in cytomegalovirus infection. TCRdb reprocessed the reads with MiXCR, giving one entry per CDR3 protein. The repertoire consists of under 850,000 distinct CDR3 sequences, with 35% to 45% occurring once and the leading ten covering around 3%. The specimen sequenced was PBMCs. These TCRs come from a human donor in good health (CMV status not recorded). Some clones in this sample may be carry-over from other donors' samples.

The chain joins TRBV27 to TRBJ2-3; possibly TRBD1 or TRBD2 for D (5 bases each). Germline V CDR1 and CDR2: MNHEY, SMNVEV (reference sequence). This CDR3 region has 16 residues. The germline V and J ends were trimmed by 5 bases and 3 bases, with 18 bases remaining between them. The CDR3 region is CASSPPTLEGTDTQYF. The CDR3 nucleotides read TGTGCCAGCAGTCCACCCACTCTAGAGGGGACAGATACGCAGTATTTT.

The rearrangement uses TRBV3-1 and TRBJ1-5; 7 nucleotides match TRBD1. Germline values: CDR1 LGHDT, CDR2 YNNKEL (reference sequence). V shed 2 bases and J 9 bases; nucleotides not matched to a gene: 10. The CDR3 totals 15 residues. Here the CDR3 reads CASSQTRQGLWPQHF. In DNA, the CDR3 is TGTGCCAGCAGCCAAACCCGACAGGGCCTATGGCCCCAGCATTTT.

On this clonotype: One end of the junction does not line up with germline, which may come from a read error. Here the CDR3 DNA reads TGTGCCAGCGCCGGGCTCGACACTGAAGCTTTATTT. It specifies CASAGLDTEALF. The rearrangement links TRBV25-1 to TRBJ1-1; no clear D. Germline CDR1 is MGHDK and CDR2 is SYGVNS. This CDR3 is 12 amino acids long.

There are many counts of this clonotype. The rearrangement uses TRBV7-8 and TRBJ2-5; TRBD2 agrees at 14 bases. With V trimmed by 7 bases and J by 5 bases, 9 bases remained unmatched. Germline V CDR1 and CDR2: SGHVS, FQNEAQ. CDR3 size: 16 residues. Here the CDR3 reads CASKRLAGGTAETQYF. For the CDR3, the DNA is TGTGCCAGCAAAAGACTAGCGGGAGGGACGGCGGAGACCCAGTACTTC. Full variable domain (outside the CDR3, taken from reference TRBV7-8 and TRBJ2-5): GAGVSQSPRYKVAKRGQDVALRCDPISGHVSLFWYQQALGQGPEFLTYFQNEAQLDKSGLPSDRFFAERPEGSVSTLKIQRTQQEDSAVYLCASKRLAGGTAETQYFGPGTRLLVL.

This clonotype has more than one count but fewer than ten. This chain joins TRBV3-1 and TRBJ2-1; TRBD1 matches 11 bases. J was trimmed by 4 bases and V by 1 base; bases with no gene match: 15. Germline loops: CDR1 LGHDT, CDR2 YNNKEL (reference sequence). CDR3 length equals 20 residues. The CDR3, as DNA: TGTGCCAGCAGCCAAGTCCCGGGACAGGGGGGACTAAATAGTTACAATGAGCAGTTCTTC. Translating gives CASSQVPGQGGLNSYNEQFF.